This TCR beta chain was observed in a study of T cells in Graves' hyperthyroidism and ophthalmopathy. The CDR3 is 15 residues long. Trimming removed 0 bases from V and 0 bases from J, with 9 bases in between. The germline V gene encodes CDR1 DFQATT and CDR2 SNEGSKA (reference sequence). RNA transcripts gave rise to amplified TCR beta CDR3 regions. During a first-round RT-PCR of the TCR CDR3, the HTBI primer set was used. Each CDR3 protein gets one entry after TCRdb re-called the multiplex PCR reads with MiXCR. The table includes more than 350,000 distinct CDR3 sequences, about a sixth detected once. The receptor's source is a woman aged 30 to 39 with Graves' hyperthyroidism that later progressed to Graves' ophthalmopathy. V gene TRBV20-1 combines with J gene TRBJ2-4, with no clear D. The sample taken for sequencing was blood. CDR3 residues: CSARDWRIAKNIQYF. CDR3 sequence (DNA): TGCAGTGCTAGAGATTGGCGGATAGCCAAAAACATTCAGTACTTC.